Presented here are 7 T cell receptor beta chains from one specimen sequenced in a study of cytomegalovirus exposure and HLA in healthy donors. Sequenced by immunoSEQ multiplex PCR; TCRdb stores in-frame clones only, minus some. The sample lists about 360,000 clones, roughly 88% occurring once. The sample comprised PBMCs. These receptors were collected from a woman aged 18 to 35 in good health and CMV-seronegative.

This chain joins TRBV7-2 and TRBJ1-1; 8 bases align to TRBD1. After removal of 2 bases from V and 1 base from J, the junction contained 9 bases not matched to a gene. CDR3 length equals 17 residues. Germline CDR1 SGHTA, CDR2 FQGNSA. As DNA, the CDR3 is TGTGCCAGCAGCTTACGGGTGTACAGGGGGAAGAACACTGAAGCTTTCTTT. Its protein product is CASSLRVYRGKNTEAFF.

The gene calls are TRBV7-6 and TRBJ2-2, with 8 nucleotides matching TRBD1. The CDR3 runs to 14 residues. Germline V CDR1 and CDR2: SGHVS, FNYEAQ. V was clipped by 6 bases and J by 1 base; unmatched bases: 1. In nucleotides, the CDR3 is TGTGCCAGCAGGGACAGGGAGAACACCGGGGAGCTGTTTTTT. This translates into CASRDRENTGELFF.

The genes are TRBV4-2 and TRBJ2-7; the match to TRBD1 covers 7 bases. CDR1 and CDR2 from the germline V gene are LGHNA and YNFKEQ. The CDR3 covers 16 residues. Trimming removed 1 base from V and 2 bases from J; junction bases left unmatched: 8. CDR3 region: CASSQGTGDSAYEQYF. In DNA form, the CDR3 reads TGTGCCAGCAGCCAAGGAACCGGGGACAGCGCCTACGAGCAGTACTTC.

The chain couples TRBV2 to TRBJ1-1; TRBD1 matches 8 bases. This CDR3 comprises 16 residues. The germline V gene encodes CDR1 SNHLY and CDR2 FYNNEI. After removal of 6 bases from V and 1 base from J, the junction contained 10 bases not matched to a gene. The CDR3: CASSLRTGWTNTEAFF. CDR3 DNA: TGTGCCAGCAGCCTGAGGACAGGGTGGACGAACACTGAAGCTTTCTTT.

This chain joins TRBV14 and TRBJ2-7, with 7 bases lining up with TRBD1. This CDR3 is built from 13 residues. Germline assignment: CDR1 SGHDN and CDR2 FVKESK. Trimming took 5 bases from V and 1 from J; bases not matched to a gene: 2. CDR3 region: CASSEGQSYEQYF. In DNA, the CDR3 is TGTGCCAGCAGCGAGGGACAGTCCTACGAGCAGTACTTC.

V and J are TRBV27 and TRBJ1-1; 8 bases match TRBD1. This CDR3 comprises 15 residues. CDR1 and CDR2 (germline): MNHEY, SMNVEV (reference sequence). The V segment lost 6 bases and the J segment 1 base; nucleotides outside the gene matches: 7. For the CDR3, the DNA is TGTGCCAGCAGCCACAGGGGGGGAGCGAACACTGAAGCTTTCTTT. Protein: CASSHRGGANTEAFF.

This clone was seen a few times. V and J are TRBV6-5 and TRBJ2-1; 7 nucleotides match TRBD2. Germline V gives CDR1 MNHEY, CDR2 SVGAGI. Trimming at V came to 11 bases and at J to 0 bases, leaving 10 bases not matched to a gene. The CDR3 contains 15 residues. CDR3 amino acids: CAVKGGGSSYNEQFF. In nucleotides, the CDR3 is TGTGCCGTCAAAGGTGGCGGGAGCTCCTACAATGAGCAGTTCTTC.